There are a few counts of the clone carrying this T cell receptor beta chain. Its antigen is undetermined. MiXCR, run by TCRdb on the RT-PCR reads, gives a single entry per CDR3 protein. The data contain 300,000 to 350,000 distinct CDR3 sequences, 20% to 25% of them singletons. The CDR3 totals 15 residues. Trimming pared 1 base from V and 3 bases from J, leaving 12 bases between. This record comes from a study of response to subunit inactivated influenza vaccine. Study results and caveats: The authors suggested that few new T cells are recruited per seasonal influenza vaccination.

The receptor was isolated from a man aged 45 to 70 who received an inactivated influenza vaccine. The V call is TRBV12-3 or TRBV12-4, the J call TRBJ1-2, with D possibly TRBD1 on 6 matching bases. The specimen comprised PBMCs from blood, sampled less than 22 months after vaccination. In nucleotides, the CDR3 is TGTGCCAGCAGTTTAGGTGCTGCAGGGGACTATGGCTACACCTTC. Protein sequence: CASSLGAAGDYGYTF.